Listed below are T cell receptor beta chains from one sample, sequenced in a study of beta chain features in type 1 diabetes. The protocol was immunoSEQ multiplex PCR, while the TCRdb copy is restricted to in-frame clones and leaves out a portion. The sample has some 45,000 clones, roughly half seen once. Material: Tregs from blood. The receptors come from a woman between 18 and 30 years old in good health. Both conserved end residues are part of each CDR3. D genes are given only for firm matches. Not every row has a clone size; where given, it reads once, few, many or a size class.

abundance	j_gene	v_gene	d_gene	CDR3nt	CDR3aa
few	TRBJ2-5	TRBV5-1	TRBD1	TGCGCCAGCAGCGTGGGGACAGGGGGTGAGACCCAGTACTTC	CASSVGTGGETQYF
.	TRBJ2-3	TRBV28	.	TGTGCCAGCAGTTTCCCCAGCGCGCAGTATTTT	CASSFPSAQYF
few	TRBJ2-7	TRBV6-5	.	TGTGCCAGCAGGCCTAACCTGCTAGATACCTACGAGCAGTACTTC	CASRPNLLDTYEQYF
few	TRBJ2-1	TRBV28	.	TGTGCCAGCAGTTTCCTCGCCAGGTCCTACTACAATGAGCAGTTCTTC	CASSFLARSYYNEQFF
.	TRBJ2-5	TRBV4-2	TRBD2	TGTGCCAGCAGCCACACACTAGCGAAACAAGAGACCCAGTACTTC	CASSHTLAKQETQYF
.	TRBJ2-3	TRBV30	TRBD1	TGTGCCTGGAACGGACAGGGGAAGGCGCAGTATTTT	CAWNGQGKAQYF
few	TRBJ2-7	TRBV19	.	TGTGCCAGTAGTAAGGGGAAATACTACGAGCAGTACTTC	CASSKGKYYEQYF
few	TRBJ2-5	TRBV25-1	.	TGTGCCAGCAGTAGAGCGGCCGACCAAGAGACCCAGTACTTC	CASSRAADQETQYF
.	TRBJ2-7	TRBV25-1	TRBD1	TGTGCCAGCAGTGAAATCTCCTGGACAGGGGGAATGCACGAGCAGTACTTC	CASSEISWTGGMHEQYF
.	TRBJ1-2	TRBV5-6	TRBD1	TGTGCCAGCAGCCGACAGGGGGCTGACTATGGCTACACCTTC	CASSRQGADYGYTF
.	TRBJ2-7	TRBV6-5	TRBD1	TGTGCCAGCAGTTACGACAGGGCCTCCTACGAGCAGTACTTC	CASSYDRASYEQYF
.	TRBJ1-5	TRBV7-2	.	TGTGCCAGCAGCCTCAGTAATCAGCCCCAGCATTTT	CASSLSNQPQHF
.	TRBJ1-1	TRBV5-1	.	TGCGCCAGCAGCTTGGTCCGGGGGGGTGAAGCTTTCTTT	CASSLVRGGEAFF
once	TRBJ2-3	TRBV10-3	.	TGTGCCATCAGTGTGGAGGAGCTAGATACGCAGTATTTT	CAISVEELDTQYF
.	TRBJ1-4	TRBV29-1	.	TGCAGCGTTGCAGTGAACGAAAAACTGTTTTTT	CSVAVNEKLFF
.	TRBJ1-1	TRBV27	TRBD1	TGTGCCAGCAAAACGACAGGGGGTACTGAAGCTTTCTTT	CASKTTGGTEAFF
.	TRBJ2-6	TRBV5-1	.	TGCGCCAGCAGCACCCGACTCGGGTCTGGGGCCAACGTCCTGACTTTC	CASSTRLGSGANVLTF
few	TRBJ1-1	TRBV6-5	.	TGTGCCAGCAGTGAACGGGGGATCAACACTGAAGCTTTCTTT	CASSERGINTEAFF
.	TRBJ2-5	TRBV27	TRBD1	TGTGCCAGCAGTTTCAAGGGGGCGCCCCCAGAGACCCAGTACTTC	CASSFKGAPPETQYF
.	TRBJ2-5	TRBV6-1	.	TGTGCCAGCAGTGAGGTTCAAGAGCGGACCCAGTACTTC	CASSEVQERTQYF
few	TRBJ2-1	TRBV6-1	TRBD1	TGTGCCAGCGGCAGGACAGGGGCTTATGAGCAGTTCTTC	CASGRTGAYEQFF
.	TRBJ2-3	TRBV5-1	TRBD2	TGCGCCAGCAGCCGGGAGGGTAAAGATACGCAGTATTTT	CASSREGKDTQYF
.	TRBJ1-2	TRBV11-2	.	TGTGCCAGCAGCTTAGCGAGTACTAGCTCCGACCCTGGCTACACCTTC	CASSLASTSSDPGYTF
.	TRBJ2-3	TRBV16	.	TGTGCCGGCATCTTCCTCTCGGGCACAGATACGCAGTATTTT	CAGIFLSGTDTQYF
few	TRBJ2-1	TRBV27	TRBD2	TGTGCCAGCAGCCCACGGACTAGCGGCAATGAGCAGTTCTTC	CASSPRTSGNEQFF
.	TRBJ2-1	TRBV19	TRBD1	TGTGCCAGTACCGATGAGAGAGGGGGCCTTTGGGAGCAGTTCTTC	CASTDERGGLWEQFF
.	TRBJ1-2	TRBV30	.	TGTGCCTGGAGTGTACGGTCAGGGTCGGGTGGCTACACCTTC	CAWSVRSGSGGYTF
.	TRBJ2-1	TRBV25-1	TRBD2	TGTGCCAGCAGTGAATTTTTAGAGCGGGAGATGTTCTTC	CASSEFLEREMFF
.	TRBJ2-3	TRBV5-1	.	TGCGCCAGCAGCTTGCTGGTAAGGGCGGGCCCTAGGAGAATTCTTAGCACAGATACGCAGTATTTT	CASSLLVRAGPRRILSTDTQYF
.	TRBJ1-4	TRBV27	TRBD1	TGTGCCAGCAGTTTAAACAGGGGGGGTGAAAAACTGTTTTTT	CASSLNRGGEKLFF
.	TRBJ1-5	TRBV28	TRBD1	TGTGCCAGCAGCCTTGGACAGGCCTATCAGCCCCAGCATTTT	CASSLGQAYQPQHF
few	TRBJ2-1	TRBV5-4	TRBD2	TGTGCCAGCAGCTTTCTAGCGGGAGAAAATGAGCAGTTCTTC	CASSFLAGENEQFF
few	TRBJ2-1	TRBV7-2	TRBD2	TGTGCCAGCAGCTCCGGAGCGGGGACCTACAATGAGCAGTTCTTC	CASSSGAGTYNEQFF
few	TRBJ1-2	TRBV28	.	TGTGCCAGCAGCACACCAGACAGCTTCTATGGCTACACCTTC	CASSTPDSFYGYTF
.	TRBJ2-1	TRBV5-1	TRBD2	TGCGCCACCGCGGGACTAGCGGGAGGGAAGAATGAGCAGTTCTTC	CATAGLAGGKNEQFF
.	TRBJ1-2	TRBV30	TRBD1	TGTGCTTCCGGACAGGGGAGGTATGGCTACACCTTC	CASGQGRYGYTF
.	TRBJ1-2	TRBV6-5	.	TGTGCCAGCAGTTACCGGGGCTATGGCTACACCTTC	CASSYRGYGYTF
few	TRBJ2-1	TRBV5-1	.	TGCGCCAGCAGCCCCCGACTAGAGTACAATGAGCAGTTCTTC	CASSPRLEYNEQFF
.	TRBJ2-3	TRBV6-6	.	TGTGCCACCACGGACAGCCAACTAGATACGCAGTATTTT	CATTDSQLDTQYF
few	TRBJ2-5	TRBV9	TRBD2	TGTGCCAGCAGCGTTCGGGGCGGCGGGAGGGTCCAAGAGACCCAGTACTTC	CASSVRGGGRVQETQYF
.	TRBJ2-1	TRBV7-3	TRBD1	TGTGCCAGCAGCAGTGTCACAGGGGGCCCGATGTTCTTC	CASSSVTGGPMFF
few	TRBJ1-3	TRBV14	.	TGTGCCAGCAGCCAAGACTCCCTTTTTCTCTCTGGAAACACCATATATTTT	CASSQDSLFLSGNTIYF
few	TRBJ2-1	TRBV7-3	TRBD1	TGTGCCAGCAGCTTAAGGGACAGGGGGTCCTACAATGAGCAGTTCTTC	CASSLRDRGSYNEQFF
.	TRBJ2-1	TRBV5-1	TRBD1	TGCGCCAGCAGCTCGCAGGGGGCTAGCTCCTACAATGAGCAGTTCTTC	CASSSQGASSYNEQFF
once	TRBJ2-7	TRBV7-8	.	TGTGCCAGCAGCCCCAACAGAGGGCAGACCCACGAGCAGTACTTC	CASSPNRGQTHEQYF
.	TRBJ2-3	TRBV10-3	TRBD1	TGTGCCATCAAGAGACAGGGGGCAGAAGATACGCAGTATTTT	CAIKRQGAEDTQYF
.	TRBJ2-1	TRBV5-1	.	TGCGCCAGCAGCTTGCAAGCGTCGAGCTCCTACAATGAGCAGTTCTTC	CASSLQASSSYNEQFF
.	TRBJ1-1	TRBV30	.	TGTGCCTGGAGTCGGCGGGAATACACTGAAGCTTTCTTT	CAWSRREYTEAFF
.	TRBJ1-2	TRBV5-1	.	TGCGCCAGCAGCTTATCAGGGTTGCACTATGGCTACACCTTC	CASSLSGLHYGYTF